Given below is one T cell receptor beta chain in context. This sequence may be a read error, since a much larger clone differs from it by one base. TCRdb reanalysed the multiplex PCR reads using MiXCR and keeps one entry per CDR3 protein. The sample carries some 100,000 distinct CDR3 sequences, around 21% recorded once. The data derive from a study of breast tumors, draining lymph nodes, adjacent tissues. The lymph nodes were axillary draining lymph nodes from breast cancer patients. V lost 6 bases and J lost 0; bases outside the gene matches: 1. This CDR3 comprises 12 residues. The germline gives CDR1 GTSNPN, CDR2 SVGIG (reference sequence).

The sequenced material came from axillary lymph node tissue. The sequence was obtained from a female donor with breast cancer. Some clones in this sample may be carry-over from other donors' samples. This chain links TRBV30 with TRBJ2-7, with 8 nucleotides matching TRBD2. The CDR3 region has the DNA TGTGCCTGCCGGGAGGGCTCCTACGAGCAGTACTTC. Translated: CACREGSYEQYF.